One and the same sample provided the 26 T cell receptor beta chains below, sequenced in a study of cytomegalovirus exposure and HLA in healthy donors listed by TCRdb under 2017. The library was built by means of the immunoSEQ multiplex PCR assay. A mixture of 60 forward primers for TCR Vbeta segments and 13 reverse primers for TCR Jbeta segments was used in the multiplex PCR. TCRdb carries this immuneACCESS record with in-frame sequences only. Its versions omit some clonotypes, under half of them owing to an unresolved V gene in the studies checked, with the rest unexplained. This sample comprises under 200,000 clones, roughly four fifths of them detected only once. Of the sample, more than 2% falls within the top ten clones. Material: PBMCs. The receptors here all came from a woman aged 25-40 years in good health and CMV-seropositive.

This chain connects TRBV4-3 to TRBJ1-2; no firm D call. Germline V gene sequence: CDR1 LGHNA, CDR2 YSLEER. The CDR3 extends over 15 amino acids. Trimming cost V 5 bases and J 6 bases, with 19 bases left between them. Here the CDR3 DNA reads TGCGCCAGCAGCGGTGGGAGGCCACGACTCCATGGCTACACCTTC. Amino acids: CASSGGRPRLHGYTF.

This clone has only a few counts. This rearrangement joins TRBV15 to TRBJ2-1; 9 positions match TRBD1. This CDR3 is built from 16 residues. CDR1 is LNHNV and CDR2 is YYDKDF in the germline V gene (reference sequence). Trimming cost V 1 base and J 5 bases; bases outside gene matches: 6. The chain's CDR3 is CATSRGSGQGDNEQFF. In nucleotides, the CDR3 is TGTGCCACCAGCAGAGGTTCGGGACAGGGTGACAATGAGCAGTTCTTC.

This clone has a handful of counts. The chain joins TRBV15 to TRBJ2-7; 8 bases match TRBD1. This CDR3 has 16 residues. Germline values: CDR1 LNHNV, CDR2 YYDKDF (reference sequence). V shed 3 bases, J shed 5 bases, and the junction held 12 bases outside the gene matches. The chain's CDR3 is CATSRARKTGEHEQYF. CDR3 DNA sequence: TGTGCCACCAGCAGGGCAAGGAAGACAGGGGAGCACGAGCAGTACTTC. Using reference TRBV15 and TRBJ2-7 for the parts outside the CDR3, the full variable domain is DAMVIQNPRYQVTQFGKPVTLSCSQTLNHNVMYWYQQKSSQAPKLLFHYYDKDFNNEADTPDNFQSRRPNTSFCFLDIRSPGLGDTAMYLCATSRARKTGEHEQYFGPGTRLTVT.

The rearrangement uses TRBV19 and TRBJ1-1, with 7 bases matching TRBD1. V dropped 5 bases and J dropped 1; count of bases not matched to a gene: 4. This CDR3 contains 14 residues. The germline gives CDR1 LNHDA, CDR2 SQIVND (reference sequence). CDR3 loop: CASSDRVGNTEAFF. For the CDR3, the DNA is TGTGCCAGTAGTGACAGGGTGGGGAACACTGAAGCTTTCTTT.

This clone turned up a few times. This sequence joins TRBV7-2 and TRBJ2-7; D is perhaps TRBD2 (5 bases). The germline V and J ends were trimmed by 8 bases and 4 bases, with 12 bases remaining between them. This CDR3 is built from 12 residues. Germline-derived CDR1 and CDR2 are SGHTA and FQGNSA. The chain's CDR3 is CASGADYYEQYF. CDR3 in DNA: TGTGCCAGCGGAGCGGATTATTACGAGCAGTACTTC.

As for this clone: The same CDR3 also results from other DNA sequences found in this sample. The chain has TRBV6-5 and TRBJ1-1; 8 nucleotides align to TRBD1. Germline assignment: CDR1 MNHEY and CDR2 SVGAGI. The CDR3 contains 15 residues. V was clipped by 0 bases and J by 4 bases; unmatched bases: 4. CDR3 DNA: TGTGCCAGCAGTTACTCACTAACAGGGGGCACTGAAGCTTTCTTT. Translating it yields CASSYSLTGGTEAFF.

The V and J genes are TRBV27 and TRBJ2-1, with 7 nucleotides matching TRBD1. The germline V gene has CDR1 MNHEY and CDR2 SMNVEV (reference sequence). The ends lost 5 bases at V and 8 bases at J; junction bases unmatched: 15. This CDR3 has 16 residues. The CDR3 loop is CASSPRTGDLVYEQFF. CDR3 in DNA: TGTGCCAGCAGTCCGCGGACAGGCGACTTGGTGTATGAGCAGTTCTTC.

The V gene is TRBV5-1, the J gene TRBJ2-3; 7 bases map to TRBD2. CDR1 is SGHRS and CDR2 is YFSETQ in the germline V gene. The ends lost 4 bases at V and 6 bases at J; junction bases unmatched: 8. CDR3 length: 14 amino acids. The DNA for the CDR3 is TGCGCCAGCAGCGATCCTTCCGGGGGGGATACGCAGTATTTT. This sequence encodes CASSDPSGGDTQYF.

This rearrangement joins TRBV7-2 to TRBJ2-7; the match to TRBD2 covers 7 bases. Germline-derived CDR1 and CDR2 are SGHTA and FQGNSA. Unmatched junction bases numbered 8, after V lost 2 bases and J lost 1 base. The length of the CDR3 is 16 residues. CDR3 amino acids: CASSLISGGRSYEQYF. The CDR3 DNA reads TGTGCCAGCAGCTTAATCTCCGGGGGGAGATCCTACGAGCAGTACTTC.

The chain joins TRBV28 to TRBJ1-1, with 7 bases identical to TRBD1. The CDR3 sequence is 14 residues long. With 2 bases clipped from V and 7 bases from J, the junction kept 7 bases outside the gene matches. Germline V gene data show CDR1 as MDHEN and CDR2 as SYDVKM. The CDR3 loop is CASSLTGQQLEAFF. CDR3 nucleotides: TGTGCCAGCAGTTTAACGGGACAGCAGCTTGAAGCTTTCTTT.

V is TRBV5-4 and J is TRBJ2-5, with D maybe TRBD2 (6 bases). The CDR3 runs 14 residues. CDR1 is SGHNT, CDR2 YYREEE, per germline (reference sequence). Between the trimmed V and J ends, which lost 3 bases and 7 bases, there was a span of 16 bases. Here the CDR3 reads CASSSGLAPGTQYF. For the CDR3, the DNA is TGTGCCAGCAGCTCGGGACTGGCCCCGGGGACCCAGTACTTC.

This clone was observed a few times. The chain recombines TRBV5-8 with TRBJ1-1; D not resolved. The ends were cut back, 4 bases at V and 8 bases at J, with 15 bases in the middle. The CDR3 runs 13 residues. CDR1 is SGHTS and CDR2 is YDEGEE in the germline V gene. CDR3 amino acids: CASSREPNSEAFF. Written as DNA, the CDR3 is TGTGCCAGCAGCCGAGAACCAAACTCAGAAGCTTTCTTT.

This sequence joins TRBV7-9 and TRBJ2-3, with TRBD1 identical over 9 bases. The germline V gene has CDR1 SEHNR and CDR2 FQNEAQ (reference sequence). This CDR3 is 16 amino acids long. J gave up 0 bases and V 2 bases, and 3 bases lay outside the gene matches. The CDR3 loop is CASSLRGTGSTDTQYF. The CDR3 DNA reads as TGTGCCAGCAGCTTACGGGGGACAGGGAGCACAGATACGCAGTATTTT. Using reference TRBV7-9 and TRBJ2-3 for the parts outside the CDR3, the full variable domain is DTGVSQNPRHKITKRGQNVTFRCDPISEHNRLYWYRQTLGQGPEFLTYFQNEAQLEKSRLLSDRFSAERPKGSFSTLEIQRTEQGDSAMYLCASSLRGTGSTDTQYFGPGTRLTVL.

The chain carries TRBV9 and TRBJ2-7; 8 positions match TRBD1. V lost 4 bases and J lost 5; bases outside the gene matches: 8. This CDR3 has 14 amino acids. Germline V gene data show CDR1 as SGDLS and CDR2 as YYNGEE. The CDR3 here is CASSFGQGVHEQYF. CDR3 nucleotides: TGTGCCAGCAGCTTCGGACAGGGTGTCCACGAGCAGTACTTC.

The chain uses TRBV10-2 and TRBJ2-3; D unclear. Germline V gene data show CDR1 as WSHSY and CDR2 as SAAADI. The V gene lost 4 bases and the J gene lost 6 bases, with 8 bases spanning the gap. CDR3 length: 12 amino acids. CDR3 sequence reads: CASSVSLDTQYF. The CDR3 nucleotides are TGCGCCAGCAGTGTGTCTCTGGATACGCAGTATTTT.

DNA of the CDR3: TGTGCCAGCAGTTTAGGCGGCCACTACGAGCAGTACTTC. It encodes CASSLGGHYEQYF. The rearrangement joins TRBV28 to TRBJ2-7, with D unresolved. CDR3 size: 13 residues. Germline CDR1 and CDR2: MDHEN and SYDVKM. Trimming shortened V by 2 bases and J by 3 bases, and 8 bases separated the two germline ends. Full variable domain (outside the CDR3, taken from reference TRBV28 and TRBJ2-7): DVKVTQSSRYLVKRTGEKVFLECVQDMDHENMFWYRQDPGLGLRLIYFSYDVKMKEKGDIPEGYSVSREKKERFSLILESASTNQTSMYLCASSLGGHYEQYFGPGTRLTVT.

The CDR3 reads CASKFGTWTSGNTGELFF. DNA for the CDR3: TGTGCCAGCAAATTCGGAACGTGGACTAGCGGGAACACCGGGGAGCTGTTTTTT. J is TRBJ2-2 and V is TRBV19; 10 bases match TRBD2. This CDR3 has 18 residues. CDR1 and CDR2 (germline): LNHDA, SQIVND (reference sequence). V was pared by 9 bases and J by 1 base, with 14 bases of the junction left unmatched. Complete variable domain (other parts from reference TRBV19 and TRBJ2-2): DGGITQSPKYLFRKEGQNVTLSCEQNLNHDAMYWYRQDPGQGLRLIYYSQIVNDFQKGDIAEGYSVSREKKESFPLTVTSAQKNPTAFYLCASKFGTWTSGNTGELFFGEGSRLTVL.

This sequence joins TRBV6-1 and TRBJ2-2; D might be TRBD2 (5 bases). Germline V gene sequence: CDR1 MNHNS, CDR2 SASEGT. This CDR3 spans 15 amino acids. Trimming stripped 6 bases from V and 9 bases from J, with 20 bases between. The CDR3 sequence is CASRAIPEWERELFF. The CDR3 DNA reads TGTGCCAGCAGGGCGATCCCAGAGTGGGAGAGGGAGCTGTTTTTT.

The chain recombines TRBV27 with TRBJ2-5; D unclear. V was clipped by 1 base and J by 5 bases, with 17 bases between them. Germline-derived CDR1 and CDR2 are MNHEY and SMNVEV (reference sequence). The CDR3 covers 16 residues. The CDR3 DNA sequence: TGTGCCAGCAGTTTATTCCCCGGGTTAGGTGGTGAGACCCAGTACTTC. This encodes CASSLFPGLGGETQYF.

This chain joins TRBV14 and TRBJ2-3, with D perhaps TRBD2 (6 bases). Trimming pared 3 bases from V and 8 bases from J, leaving 21 bases between. The CDR3 is 16 residues long. Germline V gene sequence: CDR1 SGHDN, CDR2 FVKESK. CDR3 amino acids: CASSQRARGAGGTQYF. The CDR3 DNA reads as TGTGCCAGCAGCCAGAGAGCTCGCGGGGCCGGGGGTACGCAGTATTTT.

The chain employs TRBV10-3 and TRBJ1-6, with 9 positions matching TRBD1. With V trimmed by 4 bases and J by 8 bases, 9 bases remained unmatched. The germline V gene encodes CDR1 ENHRY and CDR2 SYGVKD. The CDR3 loop spans 16 amino acids. The CDR3 sequence is CAISAWSRDRDSPLHF. The CDR3 DNA reads TGTGCCATCAGTGCTTGGTCCAGGGACAGGGATTCACCCCTCCACTTT.

The sample holds a few counts of this clone. V gene TRBV27 combines with J gene TRBJ2-1, with 7 bases that match TRBD1. The J segment lost 9 bases and the V segment lost 7 bases, leaving 12 bases of the junction unmatched. The CDR3 contains 14 residues. Germline lookup yields CDR1 MNHEY and CDR2 SMNVEV (reference sequence). In nucleotides, the CDR3 is TGTGCCAGCAAACGACAGGGAAACGTTCGTGAGCAGTTCTTC. Translated: CASKRQGNVREQFF.

The genes are TRBV2 and TRBJ1-1, with D perhaps matching TRBD1 (6 bases). There are 14 residues in the CDR3. The V gene lost 5 bases and the J gene lost 10 bases, with 20 bases spanning the gap. From germline, CDR1 is SNHLY and CDR2 FYNNEI. Here the CDR3 DNA reads TGTGCCAGCAGTTCCCGGACAGATGAGAACGGAGCTTTCTTT. Translated, it gives CASSSRTDENGAFF.

V gene TRBV7-2 combines with J gene TRBJ1-6; 9 bases match TRBD1. The CDR3 is 14 amino acids. The V gene end was trimmed by 4 bases and the J gene end by 10 bases; junction bases not matched to a gene: 5. Germline V gene lookup returns CDR1 SGHTA and CDR2 FQGNSA. In DNA form, the CDR3 reads TGTGCCAGCAGCTGGAACAGGGGGCAATCACCCCTCCACTTT. Amino acids: CASSWNRGQSPLHF.

The CDR3: CSVMGRGRANYGYTF. The CDR3 DNA reads as TGCAGCGTGATGGGTAGGGGAAGGGCTAACTATGGCTACACCTTC. The V call is TRBV29-1, the J call TRBJ1-2; the D gene is possibly TRBD1 (5 bases). Germline V gene sequence: CDR1 SQVTM, CDR2 ANQGSEA. This CDR3 comprises 15 residues. V lost 6 bases to trimming and J lost 0 bases, with 17 bases between them.

In this sample, this clone turned up a few times. The chain couples TRBV2 to TRBJ2-2, with 8 bases that match TRBD1. This CDR3 is built from 15 residues. After removal of 10 bases from V and 4 bases from J, the junction contained 11 bases not matched to a gene. Germline assignment: CDR1 SNHLY and CDR2 FYNNEI. CDR3 bases: TGTGCCACTAAAAAACAGGGGGACTCCACCGGGGAGCTGTTTTTT. This sequence encodes CATKKQGDSTGELFF.